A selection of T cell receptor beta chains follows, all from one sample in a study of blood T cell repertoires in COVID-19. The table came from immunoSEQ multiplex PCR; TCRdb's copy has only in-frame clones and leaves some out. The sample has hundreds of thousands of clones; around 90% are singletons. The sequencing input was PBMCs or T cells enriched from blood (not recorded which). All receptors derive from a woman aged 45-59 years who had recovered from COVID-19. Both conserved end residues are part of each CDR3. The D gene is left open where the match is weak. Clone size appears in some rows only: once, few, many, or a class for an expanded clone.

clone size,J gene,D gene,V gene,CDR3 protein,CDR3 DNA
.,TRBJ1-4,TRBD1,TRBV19,CASSSGQGWEKLFF,TGTGCCAGTAGCTCGGGACAGGGGTGGGAAAAACTGTTTTTT
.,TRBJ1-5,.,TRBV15,CATSRGRGNQPQHF,TGTGCCACCAGCAGAGGCAGGGGAAATCAGCCCCAGCATTTT
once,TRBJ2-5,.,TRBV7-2,CASSFDYVETQYF,TGTGCCAGCAGCTTCGACTACGTCGAGACCCAGTACTTC
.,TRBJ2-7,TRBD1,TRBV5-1,CASSSAPDRKRYEQYF,TGCGCCAGCAGCTCGGCACCGGACAGGAAGAGATACGAGCAGTACTTC
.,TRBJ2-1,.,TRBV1,CTSSQDAPLGLRQGISEQFF,TGCACCAGCAGCCAAGATGCCCCACTTGGTTTGCGTCAGGGGATAAGTGAGCAGTTCTTC
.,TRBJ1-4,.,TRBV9,CASSVYSNEKLFF,TGTGCCAGCAGCGTATACAGTAATGAAAAACTGTTTTTT
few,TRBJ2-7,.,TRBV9,CASSVTPGVRYEQYF,TGTGCCAGCAGCGTAACCCCGGGGGTAAGATACGAGCAGTACTTC
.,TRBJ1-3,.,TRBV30,CAWSQDSSGNTIYF,TGTGCCTGGAGTCAGGACAGCTCTGGAAACACCATATATTTT
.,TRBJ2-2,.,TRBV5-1,CASSLQGSDTGELFF,TGCGCCAGCAGCTTGCAGGGATCCGACACCGGGGAGCTGTTTTTT
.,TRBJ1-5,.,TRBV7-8,CASSLESGKGQPQHF,TGTGCCAGCAGCTTAGAGTCCGGGAAGGGCCAGCCCCAGCATTTT
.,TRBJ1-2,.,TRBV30,CAWSVGTLPNYGYTF,TGTGCCTGGAGTGTCGGGACATTGCCTAACTATGGCTACACCTTC
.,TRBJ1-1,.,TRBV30,CAWKDRGEAFF,TGTGCCTGGAAAGATAGGGGGGAAGCTTTCTTT
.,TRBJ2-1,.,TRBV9,CASSVGGAGRYNEQFF,TGTGCCAGCAGCGTAGGGGGAGCGGGCCGTTACAATGAGCAGTTCTTC
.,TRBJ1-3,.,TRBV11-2,CASSFDRTLSGNTIYF,TGTGCCAGCAGCTTTGACAGAACCCTCTCTGGAAACACCATATATTTT
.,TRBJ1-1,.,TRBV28,CASSPPGGYTEAFF,TGTGCCAGCAGTCCCCCCGGGGGATACACTGAAGCTTTCTTT
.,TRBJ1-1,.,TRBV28,CASSLPGAGKNTEAFF,TGTGCCAGCAGTTTACCAGGGGCAGGGAAGAACACTGAAGCTTTCTTT
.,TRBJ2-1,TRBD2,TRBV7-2,CASSSRSGLPYNEQFF,TGTGCCAGCAGCTCCCGCTCGGGACTACCCTACAATGAGCAGTTCTTC
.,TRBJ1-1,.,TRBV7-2,CASSFSSGTHSPEAFF,TGTGCCAGCAGCTTCTCGTCCGGGACACACAGCCCTGAAGCTTTCTTT
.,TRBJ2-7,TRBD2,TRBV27,CASSTSGSREQYF,TGTGCCAGCAGCACTAGCGGGAGTCGTGAGCAGTACTTC
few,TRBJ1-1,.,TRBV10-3,CAISEGATTEAFF,TGTGCCATCAGTGAGGGAGCCACCACTGAAGCTTTCTTT
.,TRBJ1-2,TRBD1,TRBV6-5,CANSQTGGFYGYTF,TGTGCCAACTCCCAGACAGGGGGGTTCTATGGCTACACCTTC
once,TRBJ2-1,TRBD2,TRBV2,CASSLAGVGEQFF,TGTGCCAGCAGCCTAGCGGGAGTTGGTGAGCAGTTCTTC
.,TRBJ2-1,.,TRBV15,CATSAAGFTTDEQFF,TGTGCCACCTCCGCGGCGGGCTTTACGACGGATGAGCAGTTCTTC
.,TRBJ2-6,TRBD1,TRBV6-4,CASSDGTGAGANVLTF,TGTGCCAGCAGTGACGGGACAGGGGCTGGGGCCAACGTCCTGACTTTC
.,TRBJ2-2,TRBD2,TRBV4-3,CASSQFHSGRAFANTGELFF,TGCGCCAGCAGCCAATTTCATAGCGGGAGGGCCTTCGCGAACACCGGGGAGCTGTTTTTT
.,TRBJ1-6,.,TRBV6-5,CASSQRSESSPLHF,TGTGCCAGCAGTCAGAGGTCAGAAAGTTCACCCCTCCACTTT
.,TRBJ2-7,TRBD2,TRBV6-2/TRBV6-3,CASSSTSGSSYEQYF,TGTGCCAGCAGTTCGACTAGCGGGAGCTCCTACGAGCAGTACTTC
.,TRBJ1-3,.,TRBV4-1,CASSQEGLPAPGNTIYF,TGCGCCAGCAGCCAAGAGGGACTTCCAGCCCCGGGAAACACCATATATTTT
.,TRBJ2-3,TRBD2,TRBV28,CASSLGTSGRIRDTQYF,TGTGCCAGCAGTTTAGGGACTAGCGGGAGAATCAGAGATACGCAGTATTTT
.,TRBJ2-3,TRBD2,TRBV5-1,CASSLASSGNKDTQYF,TGCGCCAGCAGCTTGGCGTCTAGCGGGAATAAAGATACGCAGTATTTT
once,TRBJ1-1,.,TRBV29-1,CSGGIPPEAFF,TGCAGCGGCGGAATCCCACCTGAAGCTTTCTTT
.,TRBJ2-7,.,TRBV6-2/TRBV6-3,CASSAELLSYEQYF,TGTGCCAGCAGTGCGGAATTACTCTCCTACGAGCAGTACTTC
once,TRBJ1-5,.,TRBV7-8,CASSVRLSNQPQHF,TGTGCCAGCAGCGTCAGACTCAGCAATCAGCCCCAGCATTTT
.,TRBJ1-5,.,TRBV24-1,CATSDGSEQGLVDQPQHF,TGTGCCACCAGTGATGGATCGGAACAGGGTTTAGTGGATCAGCCCCAGCATTTT
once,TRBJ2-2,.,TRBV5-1,CATHQFTTGTGELFF,TGCGCCACCCACCAATTTACTACAGGGACCGGGGAGCTGTTTTTT
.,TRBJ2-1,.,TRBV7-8,CASSLEGWSRFNEQFF,TGTGCCAGCAGCTTAGAAGGATGGTCTAGATTCAATGAGCAGTTCTTC
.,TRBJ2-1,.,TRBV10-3,CAISEVKGSSYNEQFF,TGTGCCATCAGTGAGGTCAAGGGGTCCTCCTACAATGAGCAGTTCTTC
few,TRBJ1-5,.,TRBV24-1,CATSDTQGHSGGQPQHF,TGTGCCACCAGTGATACCCAGGGACATTCGGGGGGACAGCCCCAGCATTTT
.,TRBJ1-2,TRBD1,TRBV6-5,CASRLMGQGAFGYTF,TGTGCCAGCAGACTGATGGGACAGGGGGCGTTTGGCTACACCTTC
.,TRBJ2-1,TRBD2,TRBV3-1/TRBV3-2,CASSQRAGGPGEQFF,TGTGCCAGCAGCCAAAGAGCGGGAGGGCCAGGTGAGCAGTTCTTC